These 20 T cell receptor beta chains share one sample of origin, sequenced in a study of blood T cell repertoires in COVID-19. Here immunoSEQ multiplex PCR was the method, and the copy in TCRdb shows in-frame clones only, minus some. Altogether approximately 120,000 clones are present, approximately 80% being singletons, with the ten largest covering 6.6%. Sequenced material: peripheral blood. These receptors originate from a woman aged 45-65 years with acute or convalescent COVID-19.

The chain recombines TRBV4-2 with TRBJ2-7; a possible D gene is TRBD2 (6 bases). V was shortened by 4 bases and J by 2 bases, with 12 bases between the two germline ends. Per the germline V gene, CDR1 is LGHNA and CDR2 is YNFKEQ. This CDR3 has 14 amino acids. This CDR3 reads CASSPGGGAYEQYF. The CDR3 DNA is TGTGCCAGCAGCCCCGGGGGTGGGGCCTACGAGCAGTACTTC.

This chain joins TRBV3-1 (or the pseudogene TRBV3-2) and TRBJ1-1; maybe TRBD1 (5 bases). The germline V gene encodes CDR1 LGHDT and CDR2 YNNKEL (reference sequence). CDR3 length: 13 amino acids. V was pared by 5 bases and J by 7 bases, with 14 bases between. This CDR3 reads CASSWGGDYEAFF. The CDR3 nucleotides read TGTGCCAGCAGCTGGGGGGGGGACTATGAAGCTTTCTTT.

This chain links TRBV11-2 with TRBJ1-1; D remains ambiguous. V lost 4 bases and J 2 bases, leaving 8 bases between the germline ends. The CDR3 is made up of 13 amino acids. Germline V gene sequence: CDR1 SGHAT, CDR2 FQNNGV. The CDR3 DNA reads as TGTGCCAGCAGCTCTCGGGGAAACACTGAAGCTTTCTTT. This sequence encodes CASSSRGNTEAFF.

V usage is TRBV2 and J usage is TRBJ1-1; no reliable D call. This CDR3 has 13 residues. The V gene's germline CDR1 is SNHLY and CDR2 FYNNEI. V shed 4 bases and J shed 4 bases, with 10 bases lying between them. The DNA for the CDR3 is TGTGCCAGCAGTGGTGGCAGGTTCACTGAAGCTTTCTTT. Protein product: CASSGGRFTEAFF.

The genes are TRBV9 and TRBJ1-3; 7 bases line up with TRBD1. The trim removed 3 bases at V and 2 bases at J, leaving 2 bases unmatched. Per germline, CDR1 SGDLS and CDR2 YYNGEE. CDR3 length equals 14 residues. CDR3 amino acids: CASSGTGAGNTIYF. The CDR3 DNA reads as TGTGCCAGCAGCGGAACAGGGGCTGGAAACACCATATATTTT.

The chain uses TRBV10-3 and TRBJ1-1; the D gene is possibly TRBD1 (5 bases). Germline CDR1 ENHRY, CDR2 SYGVKD. Trimming removed 6 bases from V and 0 bases from J, with 11 bases in between. The CDR3 contains 14 residues. CDR3 nucleotide sequence: TGTGCCATCAGATATGACAGCGTGAACACTGAAGCTTTCTTT. It is translated as CAIRYDSVNTEAFF.

The V call is TRBV7-2, the J call TRBJ2-3; 7 positions agree with TRBD2. V shed 3 bases and J 6 bases; nucleotides not matched to a gene: 3. This CDR3 has 13 amino acids. CDR1 and CDR2 from the germline V gene are SGHTA and FQGNSA. The CDR3 sequence is CASSLTSMDTQYF. CDR3 sequence (DNA): TGTGCCAGCAGCTTGACTAGCATGGATACGCAGTATTTT.

The chain is built from TRBV3-1 (or the pseudogene TRBV3-2) and TRBJ1-3, with D perhaps TRBD1 (5 bases). Trimming took off 1 base at V and 0 bases at J, with 10 bases between the two ends. Germline loops: CDR1 LGHDT, CDR2 YNNKEL (reference sequence). This CDR3 has 16 amino acids. The CDR3 DNA sequence: TGTGCCAGCAGCCAAGCCGACAGACTCTCTGGAAACACCATATATTTT. Amino acids: CASSQADRLSGNTIYF.

The chain couples TRBV5-1 to TRBJ2-4, with 7 bases lining up with TRBD2. The CDR3 runs 16 residues. CDR1 is SGHRS, CDR2 YFSETQ, per germline. V lost 1 base to trimming and J lost 1 base; unmatched junction nucleotides: 5. CDR3 region: CASSLSNGGAKNIQYF. Written as DNA, the CDR3 is TGCGCCAGCAGCTTGTCCAACGGGGGGGCCAAAAACATTCAGTACTTC. Supplemented by reference TRBV5-1 and TRBJ2-4, the full variable domain reads KAGVTQTPRYLIKTRGQQVTLSCSPISGHRSVSWYQQTPGQGLQFLFEYFSETQRNKGNFPGRFSGRQFSNSRSEMNVSTLELGDSALYLCASSLSNGGAKNIQYFGAGTRLSVL.

This clone was counted only a few times. The CDR3 coding sequence is TGTGCCAGCAGTGACCTCAACTATGGCTACACCTTC. It codes for CASSDLNYGYTF. The chain is built from TRBV6-1 and TRBJ1-2; D is uncertain. This CDR3 has 12 amino acids. Trimming cost V 3 bases and J 2 bases, with 4 bases left between them. Germline CDR1 is MNHNS and CDR2 is SASEGT.

This clone was recorded once. This chain uses TRBV9 with TRBJ1-4; D ambiguous. The germline gives CDR1 SGDLS, CDR2 YYNGEE. The CDR3 is 15 amino acids. Trimming stripped 0 bases from V and 7 bases from J, with 13 bases between. CDR3 sequence (DNA): TGTGCCAGCAGCGTAGGGTCCTCGTCGGTTGAAAAACTGTTTTTT. It encodes CASSVGSSSVEKLFF.

The genes are TRBV5-1 and TRBJ1-5, with D perhaps TRBD1 (5 bases). The CDR3 loop spans 14 amino acids. Trimming removed 4 bases at V and 4 bases at J, with 12 bases between. Germline assignment: CDR1 SGHRS and CDR2 YFSETQ. CDR3 amino acids: CASSLDSENQPQHF. In DNA form, the CDR3 reads TGCGCCAGCAGCCTAGACAGCGAGAATCAGCCCCAGCATTTT.

This chain uses TRBV28 with TRBJ2-3; 7 nucleotides line up with TRBD1. The V segment lost 4 bases and the J segment 0 bases; nucleotides outside the gene matches: 10. The CDR3 extends over 17 amino acids. Germline CDR1 MDHEN, CDR2 SYDVKM. In DNA form, the CDR3 reads TGTGCCAGCAGTTCCCCCGGACAGGCCACTAGCACAGATACGCAGTATTTT. The encoded protein is CASSSPGQATSTDTQYF.

CDR3 residues: CACHQDFNQPQHF. CDR3 DNA: TGTGCCTGCCACCAGGATTTCAATCAGCCCCAGCATTTT. This chain uses TRBV30 with TRBJ1-5, with D unclear. V was trimmed by 6 bases and J by 3 bases, leaving 12 bases between them. Germline V CDR1 and CDR2: GTSNPN, SVGIG (reference sequence). This CDR3 contains 13 residues.

The chain couples TRBV5-6 to TRBJ1-1; D ambiguous. V lost 0 bases and J lost 1, with 7 bases in between. The germline V gene encodes CDR1 SGHDT and CDR2 YYEEEE. CDR3 size: 14 residues. CDR3 sequence: CASSLGAGNTEAFF. In nucleotides, the CDR3 is TGTGCCAGCAGCTTGGGAGCCGGGAACACTGAAGCTTTCTTT.

The chain combines TRBV30 with TRBJ1-1; tentatively, D is TRBD1 (6 bases). CDR3 length: 12 amino acids. CDR1 is GTSNPN, CDR2 SVGIG, per germline (reference sequence). The V end was cut by 8 bases, the J end by 5 bases, with 15 bases between. CDR3 region: CAAARQGTEAFF. The CDR3 DNA reads TGTGCCGCTGCACGCCAGGGGACTGAAGCTTTCTTT.

The sample holds a few counts of this clone. The rearrangement links TRBV5-4 to TRBJ2-1; D unresolved. There are 14 residues in the CDR3. The germline gives CDR1 SGHNT, CDR2 YYREEE (reference sequence). The V and J ends lost 6 bases and 5 bases respectively, with 15 bases between them. For the CDR3, the DNA is TGTGCCAGCACTGCCCCCGGAGTTAACAATGAGCAGTTCTTC. Its protein is CASTAPGVNNEQFF.

This clone was recorded only once. The chain combines TRBV5-1 with TRBJ2-2; the D gene is possibly TRBD2 (6 bases). CDR3 size: 15 residues. Trimming shortened V by 4 bases and J by 7 bases, and 17 bases separated the two germline ends. Per the germline V gene, CDR1 is SGHRS and CDR2 is YFSETQ. The CDR3 sequence is CASSPRDSLGGELFF. The DNA for the CDR3 is TGCGCCAGCAGCCCTCGGGACTCCCTTGGCGGGGAGCTGTTTTTT.

The chain has TRBV5-4 and TRBJ1-1, with TRBD1 identical over 9 bases. The germline V gene encodes CDR1 SGHNT and CDR2 YYREEE (reference sequence). Trimming took 0 bases from V and 1 from J; bases not matched to a gene: 4. The CDR3 totals 16 residues. CDR3 amino acids: CASSLGGQGRNTEAFF. CDR3 bases: TGTGCCAGCAGCTTGGGGGGACAGGGTAGGAACACTGAAGCTTTCTTT. The entire variable domain, with the rest obtained from reference TRBV5-4 and TRBJ1-1, is as follows: ETGVTQSPTHLIKTRGQQVTLRCSSQSGHNTVSWYQQALGQGPQFIFQYYREEENGRGNFPPRFSGLQFPNYSSELNVNALELDDSALYLCASSLGGQGRNTEAFFGQGTRLTVV.

The rearrangement links TRBV2 to TRBJ1-2; D might be TRBD1 (6 bases). V was trimmed by 6 bases and J by 4 bases, leaving 9 bases between them. This CDR3 spans 12 amino acids. Germline-derived CDR1 and CDR2 are SNHLY and FYNNEI. CDR3: CASRRDTYGYTF. The CDR3 nucleotides are TGTGCCAGCAGGAGGGACACCTATGGCTACACCTTC.